Listed below are T cell receptor beta chains from one sample, sequenced in a study of chemoradiotherapy in HPV16-positive cancers. Sequencing used immunoSEQ multiplex PCR; TCRdb keeps in-frame clones, though not all of them. The table includes 850 to 1,000 clones, approximately 82% detected once. Specimen: tumor tissue, collected from a patient who underwent chemoradiotherapy. These receptors all stem from a human donor with HPV-associated anogenital cancer. Each CDR3 is given with its conserved first and last residue. D genes are given only for firm matches. For some rows the clone size is stated as once, few or many, or as a class when expanded; others skip it.

D gene	V gene	J gene	clone size	CDR3 DNA	CDR3 protein
.	TRBV21-1	TRBJ2-2	.	TGTGCCAGCAGCAAACCCTCGATCGGGGAGCTGTTTTTT	CASSKPSIGELFF
TRBD2	TRBV7-2	TRBJ2-4	.	TGTGCCAGCAGCTTAGCGGCGGGGGGGGGAAACATTCAGTACTTC	CASSLAAGGGNIQYF
.	TRBV6-1	TRBJ1-5	.	TGTGCCAGCAGCAGGACTAAACCTTATCAGCCCCAGCATTTT	CASSRTKPYQPQHF
TRBD2	TRBV30	TRBJ2-3	.	TGTGCCTGGTCTCCGGGACTAGCGATAGATACGCAGTATTTT	CAWSPGLAIDTQYF
.	TRBV27	TRBJ2-2	once	TGTGCCAGCAGTTTAGATCGGGGCAGGGCGAACACCGGGGAGCTGTTTTTT	CASSLDRGRANTGELFF
TRBD2	TRBV7-2	TRBJ2-7	.	TGTGCCAGCAGCCCCGGGACTAGCGGTTCCTACGAGCAGTACTTC	CASSPGTSGSYEQYF
TRBD1	TRBV5-1	TRBJ2-7	.	TGCGCCAGCAGCTTGGCCGGGGACAGGGGAGGCGAGCAGTACTTC	CASSLAGDRGGEQYF
TRBD1	TRBV5-1	TRBJ2-7	once	TGCGCCAGCAGCTTGGCGCTTCCCTACAGGGGGCCCTACGAGCAGTACTTC	CASSLALPYRGPYEQYF
.	TRBV6-5	TRBJ2-1	.	TGTGCCAGCAGTTCCAGGAGGGGCTACAATGAGCAGTTCTTC	CASSSRRGYNEQFF
TRBD2	TRBV2	TRBJ2-1	.	TGTGCCAGCAGTGAAGTCCAAGCGGGGGGCCTGGGCAATGAGCAGTTCTTC	CASSEVQAGGLGNEQFF
.	TRBV27	TRBJ1-1	.	TGTGCCAGCAGTCCCCTGGGGGATCCACCCACTGAAGCTTTCTTT	CASSPLGDPPTEAFF
.	TRBV4-3	TRBJ2-2	few	TGCGCCAGCAGCCAAGCCGGGGGCCCCACCGGGGAGCTGTTTTTT	CASSQAGGPTGELFF